This T cell receptor (beta chain) was observed in a study of shared clonotypes between healthy human individuals (TCRdb year 2020). Concerning the study at large: The cohort comprised a couple of women and a few men aged 18 to 49 years. Different laboratories and diverse techniques were used to prepare libraries and sequence TCR repertoires, to increase sequencing depth and limit assay-specific biases. To estimate repertoire size and how much clonotypes are shared between individuals, the study performed deep sequencing of blood TCR repertoires from a few healthy adults. Each donor's leukapheresis produced roughly between roughly 0.9 and 9 billion PBMCs. For each donor, CD4 naive and CD4 memory were each given three plates, CD8 naive was given two plates, and CD8 memory was given one plate. The paper's findings and limits, for the study overall: Incomplete sequencing was indicated by rarefaction of sorted-subset datasets, despite the large sequencing depth. Estimated clonotype richness was generally larger for naive than for memory subsets. Compared with non-shared clonotypes, the clonotypes found in all four sorted-subset donors had higher generation probabilities. Only blood was sampled, and tissue TCR repertoires likely differ from those in blood. When a few donors were compared, the shared fraction of clonotypes was about 5% for naive CD4, approximately 3.5% for naive CD8, roughly 2.5% for memory CD4, and 0.4% for memory CD8. Pairwise subsampling indicated that sequencing depth was expected to affect the degree of clonotype sharing among donors. Because the study included only a small number of donors, the genetic and exposure-history diversity represented was limited.

The CDR3 sequence holds 14 residues, the cysteine and phenylalanine included. The DNA shown is the 42-base CDR3, in frame from base 1. The germline V gene (reference sequence) sets CDR1 to GTSNPN and CDR2 to SVGIG. V was cut back by 3 bases and J by 2 bases, leaving a gap of 13 bases between them. TCR CDR3 regions were amplified from genomic DNA by multiplex PCR using the deep immunoSEQ assay. For each cell subset, the extracted genomic DNA was distributed evenly across all wells of several immunoSEQ 96-well plates, and each plate served as one replicate. Each replicate PCR for sorted subsets received about 200 ng genomic DNA, equal to about 30,000 T cell genomes. Purified libraries were quantified with a Qubit 3.0 fluorometer, sized on a Bioanalyzer 2100, and re-quantified with the KAPA Library Quantification kit. Each immunoSEQ 96-well plate was sequenced on its own single-read 150-cycle Illumina NextSeq 550 flow cell. From the authors' description of their analysis: Because the immunoSEQ output included only junctional sequences and no quality scores, the filtering could not be the same as the filtering used for full-length reads. To assign V/J genes and CDR3, sequences were annotated against IMGT germline references using PyIR, a Python wrapper for IgBLAST v1.9. Reads were filtered out if the reads had weak V/J assignments (E-value above 1e-6), no CDR3, stop codons, out-of-frame junctions, or ambiguous translated residues. V3J clonotypes were defined by identical inferred V gene, J gene, and CDR3 amino acid sequence. The percentage overlap between two repertoires was calculated by dividing the number of shared unique clonotypes by the size of the smaller repertoire. RTK rarefaction, the Chao1 estimator, and Recon v2.1 estimates of unobserved clonotypes were used to assess repertoire richness. For all TCRbeta clonotypes obtained by the gDNA method from a few donors, generation probabilities were computed with OLGA. TCRdb re-hosts the immuneACCESS table, in-frame sequences only. Its copies lack some clones; in the studies checked, an unresolved V gene accounts for under half of them, and the cause for the rest is not known. V and J calls plus clone size are reproduced from that table; the DNA served to infer D and trimming. Across this sample there are about 1.1 million clones, with 60% to 80% seen only once. About 0.89% of the sample is taken by the ten largest.

Donors were healthy HIV-negative adults with no recently reported acute infections or vaccinations. All donors were Caucasian adults living in Nashville, Tennessee, USA. CD4+ T cells were enriched by magnetic negative selection, after which naive cells were positively selected on CD45RA and the negative fraction was taken as the memory subset. After blood collection by leukapheresis, PBMCs were isolated using Ficoll-Histopaque density gradient centrifugation and then cryopreserved in the vapor phase of liquid nitrogen. Analytical flow cytometry was used to check the purity and quantity of each magnetically sorted T cell population. Genomic DNA was isolated from each sorted fraction and quantified by UV absorbance on a Nanodrop 2000c. This clone was counted only a few times. Its cognate antigen has yet to be identified. The input lacks base qualities; no much larger clone sits a single base away.

Sequencing input: memory CD4+ T cells from PBMCs. Read against the paper, the sample's cell subset or site label means: CD45RA-negative fraction. This TCR derives from a man aged 18-30 years in good health. Some clones in this sample may be carry-over from other donors' samples. The sequence joins TRBV30 to TRBJ1-1, and possibly TRBD1, on 5 matching bases. Here the CDR3 is given as CAWRAGGTNTEAFF. In nucleotide form, the sequence is TGTGCCTGGAGGGCTGGAGGGACCAACACTGAAGCTTTCTTT.